Listed here are 30 T cell receptor beta chains from one sample, sequenced in a study of metastatic and nonmetastatic thyroid tumors. TCRdb re-called clones via MiXCR from the PCR reads. Of over 10,000 clones in the sample, about 12% are singletons; the top ten hold over 25%. Every patient underwent thyroid surgery untreated. Sequencing input: blood. The receptors here all came from a female donor with papillary thyroid cancer or a benign thyroid nodule (not recorded which). Some clones in this sample may be carry-over from other donors' samples.

The CDR3 spells CASSTGTGYNSPLHF. CDR3 DNA sequence: TGTGCCAGCAGTACTGGGACAGGGTATAATTCACCCCTCCACTTT. This sequence joins TRBV28 and TRBJ1-6; TRBD1 matches at 9 bases. The CDR3 is made up of 15 amino acids. CDR1 is MDHEN, CDR2 SYDVKM, per germline. With V trimmed by 5 bases and J by 4 bases, 3 bases remained unmatched.

This clone was seen many times. The gene calls are TRBV10-3 and TRBJ1-1; a possible D gene is TRBD1 (5 bases). The germline V gene has CDR1 ENHRY and CDR2 SYGVKD. V was cut by 5 bases and J by 1 base, with 11 bases left in between. This CDR3 has 14 amino acids. In DNA, the CDR3 is TGTGCCATCAGTAGGGAGGGGTCGAACACTGAAGCTTTCTTT. It encodes CAISREGSNTEAFF.

This clone came up many times. V gene TRBV2 combines with J gene TRBJ2-7, with a possible D match to TRBD1 (6 bases). V was cut by 1 base and J by 4 bases, with 11 bases left in between. The length of the CDR3 is 14 residues. CDR1 SNHLY and CDR2 FYNNEI come from the germline V gene. This CDR3 is CASSEVQGWYEQYF. In DNA, the CDR3 is TGTGCCAGCAGTGAAGTGCAGGGGTGGTACGAGCAGTACTTC.

The rearrangement uses TRBV20-1 and TRBJ2-3, with D tentatively TRBD2 (6 bases). CDR1 is DFQATT, CDR2 SNEGSKA, per germline (reference sequence). The CDR3 is made up of 17 amino acids. V was shortened by 0 bases and J by 3 bases, with 19 bases between the two germline ends. The CDR3 sequence: CSARDGRLGGETDTQYF. The CDR3 DNA reads TGCAGTGCTAGAGATGGACGCCTGGGGGGAGAGACAGATACGCAGTATTTT.

At least ten counts were recorded for this clone. CDR3 sequence reads: CAWSVGSRTSPLHF. The DNA for the CDR3 is TGTGCCTGGAGTGTGGGGAGTCGGACGTCACCCCTCCACTTT. The chain is built from TRBV30 and TRBJ1-6, with no clear D. V was shortened by 0 bases and J by 10 bases, with 13 bases between the two germline ends. Germline V gene data show CDR1 as GTSNPN and CDR2 as SVGIG (reference sequence). This CDR3 is built from 14 residues.

This clone was seen a handful of times. This chain connects TRBV28 to TRBJ1-5, with 11 bases that match TRBD1. Looked up from germline, CDR1 is MDHEN and CDR2 is SYDVKM. The CDR3 contains 18 residues. The V segment lost 4 bases and the J segment 6 bases; nucleotides outside the gene matches: 14. DNA of the CDR3: TGTGCCAGCAGTTCCGGACAGGGGGCGGCCCGAGGGGTTCAGCCCCAGCATTTT. Its protein is CASSSGQGAARGVQPQHF.

This clone came up many times. A much larger clonotype is one base distant, so this may be a read error. The chain employs TRBV30 and TRBJ2-5; 7 bases fit TRBD2. The ends lost 8 bases at V and 5 bases at J; junction bases unmatched: 17. Per the germline V gene, CDR1 is GTSNPN and CDR2 is SVGIG (reference sequence). CDR3 length equals 15 residues. CDR3 sequence reads: CALRGGGSPFETQYF. The DNA of the CDR3 is TGTGCCCTCCGAGGCGGGGGTTCTCCTTTCGAGACCCAGTACTTC.

CDR3 loop: CASSQEVSGQPQHF. In DNA form, the CDR3 reads TGCGCCAGCAGCCAAGAGGTGTCCGGGCAGCCCCAGCATTTT. J is TRBJ1-5 and V is TRBV4-3; no definite D call. CDR3 length: 14 residues. Germline V gene data show CDR1 as LGHNA and CDR2 as YSLEER. Trimming removed 0 bases at V and 7 bases at J, with 10 bases between.

This clone was observed many times. The chain links TRBV6-1 to TRBJ2-5; maybe TRBD2 (7 bases). From germline, CDR1 is MNHNS and CDR2 SASEGT. The CDR3 runs 15 residues. V dropped 5 bases and J dropped 2 bases, with 15 bases sitting between them. The CDR3 nucleotides read TGTGCCAGCAGTAAGCAAAAGGGGGGGCAAGAGACCCAGTACTTC. Protein product: CASSKQKGGQETQYF.

The V gene is TRBV7-6, the J gene TRBJ2-7; perhaps TRBD1 as D (6 bases). With 1 base removed from V and 3 bases from J, the gap between germline ends came to 7 bases. This CDR3 is built from 13 residues. Germline V gene lookup returns CDR1 SGHVS and CDR2 FNYEAQ. CDR3 loop: CASSLGDNYEQYF. The DNA for the CDR3 is TGTGCCAGCAGCTTAGGGGACAACTACGAGCAGTACTTC.

This clone was observed many times. The chain employs TRBV29-1 and TRBJ1-1; perhaps TRBD1 as D (6 bases). Between the trimmed V and J ends, which lost 1 base and 0 bases, there was a span of 6 bases. The CDR3 has 13 amino acids. Germline V gene data show CDR1 as SQVTM and CDR2 as ANQGSEA. CDR3 loop: CSVEGQVNTEAFF. DNA of the CDR3: TGCAGCGTTGAAGGACAGGTGAACACTGAAGCTTTCTTT.

There are many counts of this clone. The chain joins TRBV27 to TRBJ1-5, with a tentative D call TRBD1 (5 bases). The V end was cut by 4 bases, the J end by 2 bases, with 12 bases between. The CDR3 loop spans 15 amino acids. Germline CDR1 is MNHEY and CDR2 is SMNVEV (reference sequence). The CDR3 here is CASSWRMGGNQPQHF. For the CDR3, the DNA is TGTGCCAGCAGTTGGAGGATGGGGGGCAATCAGCCCCAGCATTTT.

The sample holds many counts of this clone. The J gene is TRBJ1-5, the V gene TRBV5-4; no definite D call. The V end was cut by 0 bases, the J end by 9 bases, with 10 bases between. Germline CDR1 is SGHNT and CDR2 is YYREEE (reference sequence). There are 13 residues in the CDR3. The CDR3 DNA is TGTGCCAGCAGCTTGGACGGGCTAGCGCCCCAGCATTTT. Its translation: CASSLDGLAPQHF.

This clone was counted ten times or more. The V gene is TRBV7-9, the J gene TRBJ2-5; D remains unclear. The germline V gene encodes CDR1 SEHNR and CDR2 FQNEAQ (reference sequence). The CDR3 is made up of 13 amino acids. V was cut by 6 bases and J by 5 bases, with 13 bases left in between. The CDR3 DNA reads as TGTGCCAGCAGAACACCAATTGAGGAGACCCAGTACTTC. Translation: CASRTPIEETQYF.

In this sample, this clone turned up many times. The chain joins TRBV20-1 to TRBJ1-4; the match to TRBD1 covers 9 bases. The trim removed 6 bases at V and 6 bases at J, leaving 8 bases unmatched. CDR1 and CDR2 (germline): DFQATT, SNEGSKA (reference sequence). This CDR3 region has 14 residues. In nucleotides, the CDR3 is TGCAGTGCGGGACAGGGAAATGGTTATGAAAAACTGTTTTTT. It encodes CSAGQGNGYEKLFF.

This clone was detected only a few times. At one of its ends the junction is not consistent with the germline gene, which may arise from a read error. This sample also contains other DNA sequences that code for the same CDR3. The V and J genes are TRBV18 and TRBJ1-6, with D unclear. CDR1 is KGHSH, CDR2 LQKENI, per germline. This CDR3 comprises 14 residues. The CDR3 spells CASSPLGDNSPLHF. In DNA form, the CDR3 reads TGCGCCAGCTCACCACTAGGTGATAATTCACCCCTCCACTTT.

The sample holds many counts of this clone. The chain links TRBV6-5 to TRBJ1-1; possible D gene TRBD1, 5 bases. The CDR3 length is 13 residues. The V end was cut by 2 bases, the J end by 5 bases, with 9 bases between. Germline V gene lookup returns CDR1 MNHEY and CDR2 SVGAGI. The CDR3 reads CASSYRGPTEAFF. In DNA form, the CDR3 reads TGTGCCAGCAGTTACAGGGGTCCAACTGAAGCTTTCTTT.

This clone was counted ten times or more. The chain employs TRBV10-3 and TRBJ1-5; D ambiguous. The length of the CDR3 is 15 residues. CDR1 ENHRY and CDR2 SYGVKD come from the germline V gene. V lost 8 bases to trimming and J lost 0 bases, with 14 bases between them. The chain's CDR3 is CAIGEGRNSNQPQHF. The DNA of the CDR3 is TGTGCCATCGGAGAAGGGCGGAATAGCAATCAGCCCCAGCATTTT.

Within the sample, this clone is medium-sized. J is TRBJ2-7 and V is TRBV28; the D gene is possibly TRBD2 (7 bases). V gave up 8 bases and J gave up 4 bases, with 27 bases separating them. CDR3 length: 17 residues. Germline CDR1 is MDHEN and CDR2 is SYDVKM. The CDR3 region has the DNA TGTGCCAGCTCCTCGGTAAGGTGGGGGAGGGGGACTTACGAGCAGTACTTC. Its protein product is CASSSVRWGRGTYEQYF.

This clone is labeled as medium-sized. The chain links TRBV6-2 or TRBV6-3 to TRBJ2-3; 7 bases line up with TRBD2. The trim removed 1 base at V and 2 bases at J, leaving 9 bases unmatched. CDR1 MNHEY and CDR2 SVGEGT come from the germline V gene. CDR3 size: 17 residues. This CDR3 is CASSYYGLRDYTDTQYF. As DNA, the CDR3 is TGTGCCAGCAGTTACTACGGTTTGCGGGACTACACAGATACGCAGTATTTT.

This clone has a count of ten or more. The chain recombines TRBV7-2 with TRBJ1-5; D might be TRBD1 (6 bases). This CDR3 has 15 residues. CDR1 and CDR2 (germline): SGHTA, FQGNSA. V dropped 1 base and J dropped 2 bases, with 9 bases sitting between them. As DNA, the CDR3 is TGTGCCAGCAGCTTAGACAGGGCAGGCAATCAGCCCCAGCATTTT. It specifies CASSLDRAGNQPQHF.

This clone was seen many times. The rearrangement uses TRBV5-1 and TRBJ2-1, with a tentative D call TRBD2 (7 bases). The ends were cut back, 2 bases at V and 7 bases at J, with 10 bases in the middle. Germline CDR1 reads SGHRS; CDR2 reads YFSETQ. The CDR3 covers 13 residues. The DNA of the CDR3 is TGCGCCAGCAGCTTCGAGGGGGGGAATGAGCAGTTCTTC. Residues: CASSFEGGNEQFF.

This clone is classed as medium-sized (0.01 to 0.1%). V gene TRBV6-1 combines with J gene TRBJ2-3; the D is unclear. The germline V and J ends were trimmed by 8 bases and 4 bases, with 10 bases remaining between them. CDR1 and CDR2 from the germline V gene are MNHNS and SASEGT. The CDR3 is 12 amino acids. CDR3 in DNA: TGTGCCAGCGCCCGGAACCCAGATACGCAGTATTTT. Translation: CASARNPDTQYF.

In its sample, this clone was seen many times. The chain links TRBV9 to TRBJ2-3; TRBD2 matches at 10 bases. The CDR3 length is 17 residues. The germline V gene encodes CDR1 SGDLS and CDR2 YYNGEE. The V gene end was trimmed by 4 bases and the J gene end by 4 bases; junction bases not matched to a gene: 12. CDR3 sequence: CASSSKGLAARPDTQYF. CDR3 nucleotides: TGTGCCAGCAGCTCCAAAGGACTAGCGGCAAGACCAGATACGCAGTATTTT.

Ten or more counts support this clone. The chain recombines TRBV6-1 with TRBJ2-7; a weak D match, TRBD2 (5 bases). Germline V CDR1 and CDR2: MNHNS, SASEGT. The CDR3 runs to 16 residues. With 6 bases removed from V and 3 bases from J, the gap between germline ends came to 21 bases. Here the CDR3 reads CASRLEFTGSGYEQYF. Written as DNA, the CDR3 is TGTGCCAGCAGACTCGAATTCACGGGATCTGGCTACGAGCAGTACTTC.

This clone was counted at least ten times. The chain is built from TRBV12-3 or TRBV12-4 and TRBJ2-5; 8 positions match TRBD2. V shed 3 bases and J 2 bases; nucleotides not matched to a gene: 2. CDR3 length equals 14 residues. CDR3 in DNA: TGTGCCAGCAGTTTCGGGGGGGGGCAAGAGACCCAGTACTTC. Amino acid sequence: CASSFGGGQETQYF.

In its sample, this clone was seen many times. One end of the junction is discordant with germline, which a read error may explain. The chain links TRBV7-3 to TRBJ2-1; no definite D call. The CDR3 sequence is 15 residues long. Germline loops: CDR1 SGHTA, CDR2 FQGTGA. The CDR3 is CASSLSGAGFNGQFF. The CDR3 DNA reads TGTGCCAGCAGCTTAAGCGGTGCTGGGTTCAATGGGCAGTTCTTC.

This clone has a count of ten or more. A much larger clone differs by one base, so this may be a read error. The sample contains more than one DNA sequence encoding this CDR3. The J gene is TRBJ1-6, the V gene TRBV12-3 or TRBV12-4; D gene ambiguous. Deletions cut 6 bases from V and 7 bases from J, with 10 bases between. The CDR3 extends over 13 amino acids. In DNA form, the CDR3 reads TGTGCCAGCAGCCCGCGGCCCAATTCACCCCTCCACTTT. It translates to CASSPRPNSPLHF.

This clone was picked up many times. The chain is built from TRBV30 and TRBJ1-1; D unclear. The ends were cut back, 2 bases at V and 6 bases at J, with 13 bases in the middle. Per the germline V gene, CDR1 is GTSNPN and CDR2 is SVGIG (reference sequence). The CDR3 sequence is 13 residues long. CDR3 coding DNA: TGTGCCTGGAGTCTTGTAGCCTGGGCTGAAGCTTTCTTT. Residues: CAWSLVAWAEAFF.

This clone was counted many times. The chain links TRBV7-9 to TRBJ2-7; D unresolved. Trimming shortened V by 5 bases and J by 6 bases, and 20 bases separated the two germline ends. In germline, CDR1 is SEHNR, CDR2 FQNEAQ (reference sequence). This CDR3 contains 15 residues. CDR3 amino acids: CASSPPEGRPVEQYF. The CDR3 bases are TGTGCCAGCAGCCCGCCGGAAGGTCGTCCGGTCGAGCAGTACTTC.